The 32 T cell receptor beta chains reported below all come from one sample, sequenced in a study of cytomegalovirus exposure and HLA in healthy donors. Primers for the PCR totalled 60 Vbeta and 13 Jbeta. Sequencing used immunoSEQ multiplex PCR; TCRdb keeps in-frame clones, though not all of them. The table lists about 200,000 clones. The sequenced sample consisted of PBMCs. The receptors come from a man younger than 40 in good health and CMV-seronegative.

CDR3 sequence (DNA): TGTGCCAGCAGCTTCCAAGGGACAGCCGCCAATCAGCCCCAGCATTTT. It yields the protein CASSFQGTAANQPQHF. J is TRBJ1-5 and V is TRBV7-2, with TRBD1 matching 7 bases. Germline CDR1 is SGHTA and CDR2 is FQGNSA. V trimming: 3 bases; J trimming: 3 bases; junction bases outside the gene matches: 8. The CDR3 extends over 16 amino acids.

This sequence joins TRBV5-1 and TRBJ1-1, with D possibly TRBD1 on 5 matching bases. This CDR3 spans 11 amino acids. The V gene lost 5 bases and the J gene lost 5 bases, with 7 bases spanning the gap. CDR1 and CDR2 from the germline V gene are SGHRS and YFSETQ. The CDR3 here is CASSQGTEAFF. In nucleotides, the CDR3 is TGCGCCAGCAGTCAGGGAACTGAAGCTTTCTTT.

CDR3 loop: CASSQTRDWTPLHF. In nucleotides, the CDR3 is TGTGCCAGCAGCCAGACGAGGGACTGGACACCCCTCCACTTT. The chain carries TRBV4-2 and TRBJ1-6, with D perhaps matching TRBD1 (5 bases). With 3 bases removed from V and 11 bases from J, the gap between germline ends came to 14 bases. The germline V gene encodes CDR1 LGHNA and CDR2 YNFKEQ. The CDR3 extends over 14 amino acids.

CDR3 coding DNA: TGTGCCTGGAGTGTAAGGAGGGTGGGCAATCAGCCCCAGCATTTT. It translates to CAWSVRRVGNQPQHF. The rearrangement joins TRBV30 to TRBJ1-5; D is undetermined. Trimming cost V 0 bases and J 2 bases, with 11 bases left between them. Germline CDR1 GTSNPN, CDR2 SVGIG (reference sequence). The CDR3 length is 15 residues.

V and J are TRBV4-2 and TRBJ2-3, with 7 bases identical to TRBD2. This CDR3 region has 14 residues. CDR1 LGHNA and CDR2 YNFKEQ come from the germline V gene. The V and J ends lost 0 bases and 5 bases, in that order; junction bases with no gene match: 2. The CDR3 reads CASSQELAGDTQYF. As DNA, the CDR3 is TGTGCCAGCAGCCAAGAATTAGCGGGAGATACGCAGTATTTT.

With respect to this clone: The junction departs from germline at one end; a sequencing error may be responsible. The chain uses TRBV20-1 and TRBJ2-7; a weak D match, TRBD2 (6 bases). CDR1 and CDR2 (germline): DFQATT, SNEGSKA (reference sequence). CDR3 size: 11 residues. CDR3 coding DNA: TGCAGTGCTAGTGGGCTGGGACTCACGGACTTC. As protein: CSASGLGLTDF.

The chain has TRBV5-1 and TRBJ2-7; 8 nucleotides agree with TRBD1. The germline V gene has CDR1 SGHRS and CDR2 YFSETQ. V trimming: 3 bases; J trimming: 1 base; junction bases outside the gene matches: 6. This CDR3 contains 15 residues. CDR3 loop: CASSWNRDRSYEQYF. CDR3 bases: TGCGCCAGCAGCTGGAACCGGGACAGGTCCTACGAGCAGTACTTC.

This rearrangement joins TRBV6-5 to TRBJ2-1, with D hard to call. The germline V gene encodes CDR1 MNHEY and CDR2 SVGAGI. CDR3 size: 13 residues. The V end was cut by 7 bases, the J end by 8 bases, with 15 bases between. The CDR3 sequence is CASTRNLGDEQFF. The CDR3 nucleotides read TGTGCCAGCACAAGAAACCTAGGCGATGAGCAGTTCTTC.

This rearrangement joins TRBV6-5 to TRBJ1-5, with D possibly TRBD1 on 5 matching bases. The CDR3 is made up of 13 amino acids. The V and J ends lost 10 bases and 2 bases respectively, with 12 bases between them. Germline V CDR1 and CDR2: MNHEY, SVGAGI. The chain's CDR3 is CATRGGGNQPQHF. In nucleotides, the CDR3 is TGTGCCACACGGGGGGGTGGCAATCAGCCCCAGCATTTT.

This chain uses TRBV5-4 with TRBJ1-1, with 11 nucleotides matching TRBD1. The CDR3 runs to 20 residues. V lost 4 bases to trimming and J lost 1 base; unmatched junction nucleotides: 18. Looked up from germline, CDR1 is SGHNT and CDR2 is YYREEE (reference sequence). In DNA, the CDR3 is TGTGCCAGCAGCCCTCCCGGGACAGGGGGAAGGGGGGTAGGGAACACTGAAGCTTTCTTT. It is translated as CASSPPGTGGRGVGNTEAFF.

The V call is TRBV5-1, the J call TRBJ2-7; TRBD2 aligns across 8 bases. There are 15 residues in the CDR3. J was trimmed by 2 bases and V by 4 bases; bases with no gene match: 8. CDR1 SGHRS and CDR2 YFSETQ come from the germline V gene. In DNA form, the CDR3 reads TGCGCCAGCAGCCAAGTAGCGGGAACCACCTACGAGCAGTACTTC. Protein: CASSQVAGTTYEQYF.

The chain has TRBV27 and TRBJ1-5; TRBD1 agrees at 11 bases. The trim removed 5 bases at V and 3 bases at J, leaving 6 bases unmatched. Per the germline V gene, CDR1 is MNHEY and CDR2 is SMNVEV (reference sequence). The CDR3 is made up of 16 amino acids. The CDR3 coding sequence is TGTGCCAGCAGTACGAGGACAGGGGGCCCCAATCAGCCCCAGCATTTT. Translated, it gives CASSTRTGGPNQPQHF.

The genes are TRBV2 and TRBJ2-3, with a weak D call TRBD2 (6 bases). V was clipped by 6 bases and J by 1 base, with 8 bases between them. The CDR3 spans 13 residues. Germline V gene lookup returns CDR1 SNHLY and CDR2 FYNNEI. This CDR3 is CASRRERTDTQYF. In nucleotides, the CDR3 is TGTGCCAGCAGACGGGAGCGCACAGATACGCAGTATTTT.

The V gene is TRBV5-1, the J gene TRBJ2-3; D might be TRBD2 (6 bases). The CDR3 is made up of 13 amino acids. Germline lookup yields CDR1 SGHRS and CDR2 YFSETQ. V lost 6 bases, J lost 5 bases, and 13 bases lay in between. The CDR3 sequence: CASMEGERDTQYF. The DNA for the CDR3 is TGCGCCAGCATGGAGGGAGAAAGAGATACGCAGTATTTT.

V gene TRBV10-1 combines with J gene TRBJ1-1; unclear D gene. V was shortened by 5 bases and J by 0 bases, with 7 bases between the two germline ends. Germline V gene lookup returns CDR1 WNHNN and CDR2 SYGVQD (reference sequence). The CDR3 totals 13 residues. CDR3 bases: TGCGCCAGCAGTTTAACATTGAACACTGAAGCTTTCTTT. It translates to CASSLTLNTEAFF.

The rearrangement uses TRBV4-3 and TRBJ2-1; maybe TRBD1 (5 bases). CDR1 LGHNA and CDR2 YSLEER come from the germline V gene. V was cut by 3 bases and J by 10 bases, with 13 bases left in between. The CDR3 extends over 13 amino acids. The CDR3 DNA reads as TGCGCCAGCAGCCAGACCCAGACAGCCGAGCAGTTCTTC. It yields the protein CASSQTQTAEQFF.

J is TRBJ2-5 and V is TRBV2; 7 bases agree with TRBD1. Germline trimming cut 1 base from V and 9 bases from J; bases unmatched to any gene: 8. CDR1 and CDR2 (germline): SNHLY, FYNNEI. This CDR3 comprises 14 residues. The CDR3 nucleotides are TGTGCCAGCAGTGAAGACAGGGGTTCCGGGGCCCAGTACTTC. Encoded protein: CASSEDRGSGAQYF.

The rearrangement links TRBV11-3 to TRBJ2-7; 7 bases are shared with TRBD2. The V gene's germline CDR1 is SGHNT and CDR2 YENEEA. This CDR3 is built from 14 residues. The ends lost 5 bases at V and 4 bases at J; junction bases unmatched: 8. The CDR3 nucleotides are TGTGCCAGCAGCCGCTCCACGGGGGGTTACGAGCAGTACTTC. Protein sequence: CASSRSTGGYEQYF.

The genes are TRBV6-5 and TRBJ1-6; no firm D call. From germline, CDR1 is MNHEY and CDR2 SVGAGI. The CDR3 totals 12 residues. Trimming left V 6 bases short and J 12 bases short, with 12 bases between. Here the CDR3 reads CASRDPAGPLHF. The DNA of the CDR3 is TGTGCCAGCAGGGACCCGGCGGGACCCCTCCACTTT.

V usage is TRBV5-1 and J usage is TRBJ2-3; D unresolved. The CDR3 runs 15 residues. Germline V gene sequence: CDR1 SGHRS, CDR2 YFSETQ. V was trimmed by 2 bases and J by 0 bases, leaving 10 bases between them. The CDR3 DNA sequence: TGCGCCAGCAGCTTATCTTCTTCTAGCACAGATACGCAGTATTTT. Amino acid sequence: CASSLSSSSTDTQYF.

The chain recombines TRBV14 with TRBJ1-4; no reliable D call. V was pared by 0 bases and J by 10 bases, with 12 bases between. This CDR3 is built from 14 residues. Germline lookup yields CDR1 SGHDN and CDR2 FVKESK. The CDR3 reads CASSQDYGSGKLFF. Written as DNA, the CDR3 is TGTGCCAGCAGCCAAGATTATGGATCAGGAAAACTGTTTTTT.

In DNA, the CDR3 is TGCGCCAGCAGCTTGATGCAGGGGGGGAACACCGGGGAGCTGTTTTTT. It codes for CASSLMQGGNTGELFF. This chain connects TRBV5-1 to TRBJ2-2; a weak D match, TRBD1 (7 bases). Between the trimmed V and J ends, which lost 1 base and 1 base, there was a span of 11 bases. CDR3 length: 16 amino acids. Germline values: CDR1 SGHRS, CDR2 YFSETQ.

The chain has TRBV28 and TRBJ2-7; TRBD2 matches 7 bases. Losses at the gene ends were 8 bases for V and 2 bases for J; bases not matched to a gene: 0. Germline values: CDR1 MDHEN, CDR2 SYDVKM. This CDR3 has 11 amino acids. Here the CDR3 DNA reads TGTGCCAGCGGGAGGGCCTACGAGCAGTACTTC. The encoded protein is CASGRAYEQYF.

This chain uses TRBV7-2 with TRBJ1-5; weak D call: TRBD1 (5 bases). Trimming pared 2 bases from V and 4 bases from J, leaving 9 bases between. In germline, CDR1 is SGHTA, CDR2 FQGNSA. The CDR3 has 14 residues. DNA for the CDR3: TGTGCCAGCAGCTTAACAGGAAAAAATCAGCCCCAGCATTTT. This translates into CASSLTGKNQPQHF. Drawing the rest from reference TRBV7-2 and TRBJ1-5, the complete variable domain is GAGVSQSPSNKVTEKGKDVELRCDPISGHTALYWYRQSLGQGLEFLIYFQGNSAPDKSGLPSDRFSAERTGGSVSTLTIQRTQQEDSAVYLCASSLTGKNQPQHFGDGTRLSIL.

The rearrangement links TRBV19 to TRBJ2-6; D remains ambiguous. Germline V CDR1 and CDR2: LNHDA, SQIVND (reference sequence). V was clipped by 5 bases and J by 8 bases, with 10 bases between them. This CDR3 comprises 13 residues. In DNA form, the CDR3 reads TGTGCCAGTAGTGAGAGTACGTCCAACGTCCTGACTTTC. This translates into CASSESTSNVLTF.

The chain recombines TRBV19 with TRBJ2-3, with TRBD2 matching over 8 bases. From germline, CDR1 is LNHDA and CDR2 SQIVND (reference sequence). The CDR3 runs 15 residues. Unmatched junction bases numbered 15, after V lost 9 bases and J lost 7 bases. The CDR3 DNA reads TGTGCCAGCACCAGCCTGGGACTAGGATTTAATACGCAGTATTTT. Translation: CASTSLGLGFNTQYF. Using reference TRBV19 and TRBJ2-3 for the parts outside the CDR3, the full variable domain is DGGITQSPKYLFRKEGQNVTLSCEQNLNHDAMYWYRQDPGQGLRLIYYSQIVNDFQKGDIAEGYSVSREKKESFPLTVTSAQKNPTAFYLCASTSLGLGFNTQYFGPGTRLTVL.

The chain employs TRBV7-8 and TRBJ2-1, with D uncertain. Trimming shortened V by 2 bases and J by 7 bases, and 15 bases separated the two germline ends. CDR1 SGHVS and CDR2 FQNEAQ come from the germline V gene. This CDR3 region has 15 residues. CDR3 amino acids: CASSLKDSSPNEQFF. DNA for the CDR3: TGTGCCAGCAGCTTAAAGGATAGTAGCCCTAATGAGCAGTTCTTC.

CDR3 in DNA: TGTGCCAGCAGTGAAGTTGGACAGGGGGCTAGGTATAATTCACCCCTCCACTTT. Translating it yields CASSEVGQGARYNSPLHF. The gene calls are TRBV2 and TRBJ1-6; 11 nucleotides agree with TRBD1. Germline V gives CDR1 SNHLY, CDR2 FYNNEI. The J segment lost 4 bases and the V segment lost 1 base, leaving 6 bases of the junction unmatched. The CDR3 length is 18 residues.

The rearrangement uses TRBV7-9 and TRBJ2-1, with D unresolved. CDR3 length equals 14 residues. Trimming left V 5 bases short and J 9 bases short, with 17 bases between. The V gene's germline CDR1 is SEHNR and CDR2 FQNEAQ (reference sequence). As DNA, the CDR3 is TGTGCCAGCAGCCCCTCCCGACGACATGGTGAGCAGTTCTTC. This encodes CASSPSRRHGEQFF.

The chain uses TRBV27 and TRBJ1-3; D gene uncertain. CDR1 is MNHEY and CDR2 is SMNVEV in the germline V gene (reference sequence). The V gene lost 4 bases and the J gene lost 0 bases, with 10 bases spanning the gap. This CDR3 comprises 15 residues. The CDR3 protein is CASSSTSLSGNTIYF. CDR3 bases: TGTGCCAGCAGTTCCACATCCCTCTCTGGAAACACCATATATTTT.

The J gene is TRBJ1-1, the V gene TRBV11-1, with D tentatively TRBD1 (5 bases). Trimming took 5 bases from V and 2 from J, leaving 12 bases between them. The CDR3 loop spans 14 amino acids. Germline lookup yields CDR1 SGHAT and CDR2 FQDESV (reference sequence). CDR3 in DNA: TGTGCCAGCAGCCTCAGGGTAGACAACACTGAAGCTTTCTTT. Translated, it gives CASSLRVDNTEAFF. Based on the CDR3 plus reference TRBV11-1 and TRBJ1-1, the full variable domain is EAEVAQSPRYKITEKSQAVAFWCDPISGHATLYWYRQILGQGPELLVQFQDESVVDDSQLPKDRFSAERLKGVDSTLKIQPAELGDSAMYLCASSLRVDNTEAFFGQGTRLTVV.

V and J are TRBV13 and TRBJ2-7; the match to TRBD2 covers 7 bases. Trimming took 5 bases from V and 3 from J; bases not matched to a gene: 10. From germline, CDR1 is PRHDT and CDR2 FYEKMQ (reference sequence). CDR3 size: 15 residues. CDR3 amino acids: CASSRTGTINYEQYF. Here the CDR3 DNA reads TGTGCCAGCAGCCGCACCGGGACTATTAACTACGAGCAGTACTTC. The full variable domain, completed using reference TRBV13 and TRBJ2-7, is AAGVIQSPRHLIKEKRETATLKCYPIPRHDTVYWYQQGPGQDPQFLISFYEKMQSDKGSIPDRFSAQQFSDYHSELNMSSLELGDSALYFCASSRTGTINYEQYFGPGTRLTVT.